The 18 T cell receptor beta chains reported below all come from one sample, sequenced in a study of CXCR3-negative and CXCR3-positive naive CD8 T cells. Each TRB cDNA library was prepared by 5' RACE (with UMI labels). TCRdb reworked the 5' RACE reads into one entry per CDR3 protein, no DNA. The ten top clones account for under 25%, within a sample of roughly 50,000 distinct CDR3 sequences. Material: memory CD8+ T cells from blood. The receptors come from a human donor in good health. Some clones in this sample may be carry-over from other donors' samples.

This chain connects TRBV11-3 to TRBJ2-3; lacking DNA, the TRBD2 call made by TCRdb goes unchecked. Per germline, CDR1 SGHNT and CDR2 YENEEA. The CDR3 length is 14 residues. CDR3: CASSPGTFPDTQYF.

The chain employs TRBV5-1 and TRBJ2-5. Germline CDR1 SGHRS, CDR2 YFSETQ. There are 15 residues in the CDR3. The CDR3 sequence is CASSLNRPNNETQYF.

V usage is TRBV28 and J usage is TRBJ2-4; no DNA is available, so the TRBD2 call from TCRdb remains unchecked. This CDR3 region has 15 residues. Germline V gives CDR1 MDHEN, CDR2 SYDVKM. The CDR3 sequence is CASSLRGVTKNIQYF.

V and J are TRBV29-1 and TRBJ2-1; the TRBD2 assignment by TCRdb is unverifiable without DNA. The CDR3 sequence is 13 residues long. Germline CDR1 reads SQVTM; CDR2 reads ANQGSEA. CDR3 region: CSVPAQGAQGVVF.

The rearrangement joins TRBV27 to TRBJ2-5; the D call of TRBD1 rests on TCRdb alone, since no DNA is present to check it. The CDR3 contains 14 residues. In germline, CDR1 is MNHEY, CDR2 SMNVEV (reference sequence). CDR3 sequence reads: CASRYGGGAETQYF.

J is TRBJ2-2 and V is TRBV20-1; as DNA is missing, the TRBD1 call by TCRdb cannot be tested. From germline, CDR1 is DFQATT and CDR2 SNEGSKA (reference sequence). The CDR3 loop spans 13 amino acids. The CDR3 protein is CSARDPRDGELFF.

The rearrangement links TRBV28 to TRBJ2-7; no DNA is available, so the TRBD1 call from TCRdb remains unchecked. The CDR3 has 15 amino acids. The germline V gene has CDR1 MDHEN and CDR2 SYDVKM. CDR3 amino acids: CASSFLDRGGIEQYF.

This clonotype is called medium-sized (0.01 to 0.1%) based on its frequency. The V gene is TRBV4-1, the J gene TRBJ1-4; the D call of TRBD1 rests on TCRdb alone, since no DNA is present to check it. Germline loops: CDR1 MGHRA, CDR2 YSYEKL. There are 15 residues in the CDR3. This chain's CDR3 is CASSQEGATDEKLFF.

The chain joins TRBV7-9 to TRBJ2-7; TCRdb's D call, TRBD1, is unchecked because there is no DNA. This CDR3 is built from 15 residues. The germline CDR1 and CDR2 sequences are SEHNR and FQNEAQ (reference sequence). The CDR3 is CASSSPGDSSYEQYF.

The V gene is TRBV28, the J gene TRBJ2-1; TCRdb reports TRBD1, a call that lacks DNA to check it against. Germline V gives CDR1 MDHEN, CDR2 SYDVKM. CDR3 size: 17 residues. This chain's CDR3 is CASSLFPGSGSYNEQFF.

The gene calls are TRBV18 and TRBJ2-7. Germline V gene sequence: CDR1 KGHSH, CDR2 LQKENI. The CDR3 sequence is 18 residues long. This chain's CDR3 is CASSPWSPLLGKQYEQYF.

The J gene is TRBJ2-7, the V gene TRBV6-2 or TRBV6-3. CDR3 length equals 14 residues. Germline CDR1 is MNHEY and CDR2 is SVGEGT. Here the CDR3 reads CASSSTDGAPEQYF.

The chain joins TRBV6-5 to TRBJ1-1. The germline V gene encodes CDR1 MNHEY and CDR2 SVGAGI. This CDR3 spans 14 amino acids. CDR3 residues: CASSTLYAATEAFF.

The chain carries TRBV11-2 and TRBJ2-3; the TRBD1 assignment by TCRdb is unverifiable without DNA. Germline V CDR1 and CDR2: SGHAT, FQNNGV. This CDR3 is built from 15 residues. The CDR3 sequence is CASTLAGESTDTQYF.

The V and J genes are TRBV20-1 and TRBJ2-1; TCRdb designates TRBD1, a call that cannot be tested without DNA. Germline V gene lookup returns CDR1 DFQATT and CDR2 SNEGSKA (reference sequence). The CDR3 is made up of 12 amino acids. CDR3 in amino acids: CSVAYLSHEQFF.

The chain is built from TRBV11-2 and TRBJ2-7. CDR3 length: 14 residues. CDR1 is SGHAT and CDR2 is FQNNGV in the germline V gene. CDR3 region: CASSYLGVRQEQYF.

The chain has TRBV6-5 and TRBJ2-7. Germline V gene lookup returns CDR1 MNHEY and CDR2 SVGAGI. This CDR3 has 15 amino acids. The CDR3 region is CASSYGVGYSYEQYF.

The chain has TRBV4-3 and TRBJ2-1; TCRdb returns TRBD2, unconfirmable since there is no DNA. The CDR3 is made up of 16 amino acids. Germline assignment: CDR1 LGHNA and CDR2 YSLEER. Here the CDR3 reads CASSQRGLAGKNEQFF.